This T cell receptor (beta chain) was retrieved from a study of tumor and adjacent non-tumor tissue in lung cancer. Study-level points and caveats: Tumor tissue had significantly higher TCR diversity than normal lung. Patients with more diverse tumor TCRs had worse survival.

The CDR3 spans 13 residues. The germline V gene has CDR1 MNHEY and CDR2 SVGAGI. V lost 7 bases to trimming and J lost 3 bases, with 12 bases between them. TCRbeta libraries were built with three rounds of nested PCR, modified from ARM-PCR. A single record per CDR3 protein comes from TCRdb applying MiXCR to the multiplex PCR reads. The data contain roughly 150,000 distinct CDR3 sequences, approximately 70% of them singletons. No cell sorting was done before RNA was extracted from the tissue. About this clonotype: Its specificity is not known.

Sequencing was carried out using lung tumor tissue. V is TRBV6-5 and J is TRBJ1-1; a weak D match, TRBD1 (6 bases). The clonotype was recovered from a man between 60 and 70 years old with small cell lung cancer. CDR3 nucleotide sequence: TGTGCCAGCAAGCAGGGGCTATACACTGAAGCTTTCTTT. Translated, it gives CASKQGLYTEAFF.